Many counts were recorded for the clone carrying this TCR beta chain. As yet, its antigen is unknown. The CDR3 has 13 residues. The V gene lost 3 bases and the J gene lost 4 bases, with 7 bases spanning the gap. This sample is drawn from a study of glioma-infiltrating T cells. Overall study findings and caveats: Above-expected tissue-blood divergence occurred in all gliomas, most in low-grade ones. Only very few CDR3 sequences appeared in both tissue and blood.

Using RNA template, CDR3s of TCR alpha and beta were amplified with iRepertoire arm-PCR. Tissue mRNA or PBMC total RNA, about 90-450 ng, went into one-step reverse transcription and amplification. TCRdb re-called the multiplex PCR reads through MiXCR, storing one row per CDR3 protein. The data show roughly 190,000 distinct CDR3 sequences, 25% to 35% seen once. The specimen sequenced was glioma tissue, nonneoplastic brain tissue, or PBMCs (not recorded which). The receptor was isolated from a human donor with low-grade glioma or glioblastoma, undergoing nonglioma brain surgery, or in good health (not recorded which). V gene TRBV12-3 or TRBV12-4 combines with J gene TRBJ1-5, with D unresolved. Here the CDR3 reads CASSLNGNQPQHF. CDR3 nucleotide sequence: TGTGCCAGCAGTTTGAACGGGAATCAGCCCCAGCATTTT.